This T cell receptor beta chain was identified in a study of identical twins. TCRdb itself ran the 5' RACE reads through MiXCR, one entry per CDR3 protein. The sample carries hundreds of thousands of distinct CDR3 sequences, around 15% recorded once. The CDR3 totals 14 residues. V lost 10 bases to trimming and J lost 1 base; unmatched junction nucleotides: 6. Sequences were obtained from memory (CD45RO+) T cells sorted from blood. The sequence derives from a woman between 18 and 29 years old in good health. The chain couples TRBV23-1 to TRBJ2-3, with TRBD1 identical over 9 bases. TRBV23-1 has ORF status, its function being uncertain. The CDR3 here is CAIARTGGTDTQYF. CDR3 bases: TGCGCCATAGCGAGGACAGGGGGCACAGATACGCAGTATTTT.